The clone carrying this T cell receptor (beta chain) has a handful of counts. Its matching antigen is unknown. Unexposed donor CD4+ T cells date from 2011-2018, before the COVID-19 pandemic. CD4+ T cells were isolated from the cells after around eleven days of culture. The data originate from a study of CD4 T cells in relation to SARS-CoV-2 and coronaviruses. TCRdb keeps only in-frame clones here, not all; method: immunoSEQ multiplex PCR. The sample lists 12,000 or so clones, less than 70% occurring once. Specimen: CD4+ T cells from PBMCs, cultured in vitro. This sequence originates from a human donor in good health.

The CDR3 reads CASTGRWATYNEQFF. CDR3 bases: TGTGCCAGCACCGGTCGATGGGCGACTTACAATGAGCAGTTCTTC. V usage is TRBV3-1 (or the pseudogene TRBV3-2) and J usage is TRBJ2-1; no clear D gene. The V end lost 7 bases, the J end lost 4 bases, and 17 bases lay between the germline ends. The CDR3 is 15 residues long. Germline V gene sequence: CDR1 LGHDT, CDR2 YNNKEL (reference sequence).